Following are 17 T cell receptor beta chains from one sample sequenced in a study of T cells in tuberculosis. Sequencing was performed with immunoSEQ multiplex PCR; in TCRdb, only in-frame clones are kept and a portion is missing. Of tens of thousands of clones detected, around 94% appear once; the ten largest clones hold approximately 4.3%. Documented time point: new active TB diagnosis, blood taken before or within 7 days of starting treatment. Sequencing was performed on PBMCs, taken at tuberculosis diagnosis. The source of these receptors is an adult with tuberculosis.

The DNA of the CDR3 is TGTGCCACCAGCAGAGGGCTCAGCTCTGGGGCCAACGTCCTGACTTTC. Its protein is CATSRGLSSGANVLTF. The rearrangement joins TRBV15 to TRBJ2-6; D not resolved. Germline V lookup: CDR1 LNHNV, CDR2 YYDKDF (reference sequence). Trimming stripped 1 base from V and 0 bases from J, with 7 bases between. This CDR3 has 16 residues.

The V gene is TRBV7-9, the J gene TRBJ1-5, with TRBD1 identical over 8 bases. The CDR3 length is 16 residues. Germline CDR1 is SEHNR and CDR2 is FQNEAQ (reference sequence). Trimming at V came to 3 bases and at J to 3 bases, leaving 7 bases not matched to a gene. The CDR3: CASSFVVTGVNQPQHF. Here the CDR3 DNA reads TGTGCCAGCAGCTTTGTTGTGACAGGGGTCAATCAGCCCCAGCATTTT.

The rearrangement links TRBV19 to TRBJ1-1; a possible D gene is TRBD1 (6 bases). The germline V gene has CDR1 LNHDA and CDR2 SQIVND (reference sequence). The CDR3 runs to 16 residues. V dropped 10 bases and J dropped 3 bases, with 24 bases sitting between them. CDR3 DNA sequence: TGTGCCATTACAGGGTTACGTTTCCGTGAGGACACTGAAGCTTTCTTT. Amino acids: CAITGLRFREDTEAFF.

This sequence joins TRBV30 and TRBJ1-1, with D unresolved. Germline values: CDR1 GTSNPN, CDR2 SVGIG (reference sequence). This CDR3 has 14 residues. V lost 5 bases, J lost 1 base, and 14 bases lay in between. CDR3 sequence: CAWSRRTTNTEAFF. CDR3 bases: TGTGCCTGGTCCCGGAGAACTACGAACACTGAAGCTTTCTTT.

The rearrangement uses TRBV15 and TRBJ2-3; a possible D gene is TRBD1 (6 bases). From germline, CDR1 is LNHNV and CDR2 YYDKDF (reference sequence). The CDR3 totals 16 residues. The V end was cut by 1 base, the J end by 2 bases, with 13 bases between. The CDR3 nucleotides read TGTGCCACCAGCAGAGGAGGTGGGGGACACACAGATACGCAGTATTTT. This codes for CATSRGGGGHTDTQYF.

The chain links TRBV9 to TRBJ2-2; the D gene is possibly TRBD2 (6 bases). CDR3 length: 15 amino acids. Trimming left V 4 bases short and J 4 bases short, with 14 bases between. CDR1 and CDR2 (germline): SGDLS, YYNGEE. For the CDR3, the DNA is TGTGCCAGCAGCCCCCAGACTAGTATCACCGGGGAGCTGTTTTTT. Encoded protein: CASSPQTSITGELFF.

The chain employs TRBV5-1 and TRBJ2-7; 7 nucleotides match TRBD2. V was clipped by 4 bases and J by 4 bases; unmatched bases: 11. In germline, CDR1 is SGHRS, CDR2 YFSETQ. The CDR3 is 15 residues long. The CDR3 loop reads CASSPLRGETYEQYF. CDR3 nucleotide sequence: TGCGCCAGCAGCCCCCTCCGGGGGGAGACGTACGAGCAGTACTTC.

Written as DNA, the CDR3 is TGTGCCATCAGTGAGTCAGGGACAGGGGCGGTGGAGACCCAGTACTTC. Translated: CAISESGTGAVETQYF. The chain couples TRBV10-3 to TRBJ2-5; 10 bases are a match to TRBD1. The ends lost 0 bases at V and 5 bases at J; junction bases unmatched: 6. The CDR3 length is 16 residues. The V gene's germline CDR1 is ENHRY and CDR2 SYGVKD.

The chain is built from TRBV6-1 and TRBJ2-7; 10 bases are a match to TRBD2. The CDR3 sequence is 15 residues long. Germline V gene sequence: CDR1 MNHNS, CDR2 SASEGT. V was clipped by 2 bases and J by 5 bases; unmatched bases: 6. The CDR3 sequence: CASSEQLAGIDEQYF. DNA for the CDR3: TGTGCCAGCAGTGAACAACTAGCGGGGATAGACGAGCAGTACTTC.

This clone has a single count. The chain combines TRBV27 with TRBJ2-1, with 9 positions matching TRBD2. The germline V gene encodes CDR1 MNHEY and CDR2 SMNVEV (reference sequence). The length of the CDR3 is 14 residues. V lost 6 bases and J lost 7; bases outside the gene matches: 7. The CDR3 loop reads CASRPRGGPNEQFF. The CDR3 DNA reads TGTGCCAGCAGGCCGCGGGGGGGGCCGAATGAGCAGTTCTTC.

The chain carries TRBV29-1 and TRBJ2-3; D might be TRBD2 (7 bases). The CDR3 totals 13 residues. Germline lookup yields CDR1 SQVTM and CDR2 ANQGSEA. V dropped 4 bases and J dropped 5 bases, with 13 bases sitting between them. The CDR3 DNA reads TGCAGCGTTGCGGAGGGGGGGAGAGATACGCAGTATTTT. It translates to CSVAEGGRDTQYF.

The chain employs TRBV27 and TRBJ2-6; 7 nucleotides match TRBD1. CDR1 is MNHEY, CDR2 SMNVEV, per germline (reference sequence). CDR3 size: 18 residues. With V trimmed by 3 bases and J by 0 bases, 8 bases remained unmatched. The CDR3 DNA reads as TGTGCCAGCAGTTTTATGACAGGGCAGGGCTCTGGGGCCAACGTCCTGACTTTC. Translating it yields CASSFMTGQGSGANVLTF.

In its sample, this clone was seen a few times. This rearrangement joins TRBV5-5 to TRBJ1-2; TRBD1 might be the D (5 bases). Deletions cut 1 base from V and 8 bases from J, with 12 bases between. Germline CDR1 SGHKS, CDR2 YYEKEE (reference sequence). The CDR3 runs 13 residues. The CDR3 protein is CASSLLGGEGYTF. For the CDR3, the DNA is TGTGCCAGCAGCTTGCTCGGAGGGGAAGGCTACACCTTC.

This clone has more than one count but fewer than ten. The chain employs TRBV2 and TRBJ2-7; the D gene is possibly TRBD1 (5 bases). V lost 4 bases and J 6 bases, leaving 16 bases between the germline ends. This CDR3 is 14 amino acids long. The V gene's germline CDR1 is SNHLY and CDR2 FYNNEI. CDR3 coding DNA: TGTGCCAGCAGTGTTCAGGGAAGGTTCGGCGAGCAGTACTTC. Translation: CASSVQGRFGEQYF.

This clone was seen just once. The CDR3 DNA is TGCGCCAGCAGCTTACCCTCCGCCGGGAGCACCGGGGAGCTGTTTTTT. Protein sequence: CASSLPSAGSTGELFF. This rearrangement joins TRBV5-1 to TRBJ2-2; maybe TRBD2 (6 bases). V was pared by 2 bases and J by 4 bases, with 15 bases between. The CDR3 covers 16 residues. Germline V gene sequence: CDR1 SGHRS, CDR2 YFSETQ.

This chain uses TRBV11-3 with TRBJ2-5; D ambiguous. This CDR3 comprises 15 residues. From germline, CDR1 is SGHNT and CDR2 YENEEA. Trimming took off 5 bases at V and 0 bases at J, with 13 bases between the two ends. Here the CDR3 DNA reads TGTGCCAGCAGCCAGAGGCAAGATGACCAAGAGACCCAGTACTTC. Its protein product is CASSQRQDDQETQYF.

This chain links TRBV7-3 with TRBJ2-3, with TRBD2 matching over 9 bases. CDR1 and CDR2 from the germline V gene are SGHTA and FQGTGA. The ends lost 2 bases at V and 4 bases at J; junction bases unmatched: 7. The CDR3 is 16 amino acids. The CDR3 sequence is CASSLVASGVSDTQYF. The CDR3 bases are TGTGCCAGCAGCTTAGTGGCTAGCGGGGTTTCAGATACGCAGTATTTT.